A single sample gave rise to the 16 T cell receptor beta chains below, sequenced in a study of naive and memory T cell subsets (dated by TCRdb to the late 2010s). Overall study outcomes, separate from this receptor: A few larger clonotypes were present in naive repertoires, especially CD8 naive repertoires, and these clonotypes were possibly memory cells re-expressing CD45RA.

Antigens of these TCRs are unknown. The receptor library was made with UMI-ligation and nested PCR. Instrument used: Illumina MiSeq. The beta constant-region primer consisted of an equimolar mixture of two oligonucleotides that together covered TRBC1 and TRBC2. The ligated cDNA went through four rounds of PCR with nested alpha and beta constant-region primers together with the SP2 primer. TCRdb redid the processing of the public reads, applying fastp at Q25 and MiXCR, and retained in-frame beta chains. Records with the same CDR3 protein are collapsed into one entry carrying the most frequent genes and DNA. This sample comprises about 100,000 distinct CDR3 sequences, more than 14% of them detected only once. The ten top clones hold around 2.8% of the sample. The specimen sequenced was naive CD8+ T cells from blood. In the paper's terms, the cell subset or site label means: naive T cells, CD45RA high CD27+. The receptors stem from a human donor in good health.

CDR3 in DNA: TGTGCCAGCAGCCTGTACTTGGCTAGCGGGAGAGAATACGCAGATACGCAGTATTTT. Amino acid sequence: CASSLYLASGREYADTQYF. This chain connects TRBV13 to TRBJ2-3, with TRBD2 matching over 10 bases. After removal of 5 bases from V and 4 bases from J, the junction contained 18 bases not matched to a gene. Germline values: CDR1 PRHDT, CDR2 FYEKMQ (reference sequence). There are 19 residues in the CDR3.

The chain carries TRBV4-3 and TRBJ2-1, with 7 bases identical to TRBD1. Germline lookup yields CDR1 LGHNA and CDR2 YSLEER. This CDR3 has 17 residues. Trimming removed 1 base from V and 4 bases from J; junction bases left unmatched: 10. The CDR3: CASSQVFPGTDYNEQFF. CDR3 in DNA: TGCGCCAGCAGCCAAGTATTCCCCGGGACAGATTACAATGAGCAGTTCTTC.

V and J are TRBV7-9 and TRBJ1-1; perhaps TRBD1 as D (5 bases). With 7 bases removed from V and 6 bases from J, the gap between germline ends came to 15 bases. The CDR3 runs 13 residues. In germline, CDR1 is SEHNR, CDR2 FQNEAQ (reference sequence). The CDR3 region has the DNA TGTGCCAGCACCCTCCCCGGGGGTGCTGAAGCTTTCTTT. It translates to CASTLPGGAEAFF.

The chain couples TRBV9 to TRBJ2-3, with 7 bases matching TRBD2. Germline assignment: CDR1 SGDLS and CDR2 YYNGEE. J gave up 6 bases and V 0 bases, and 10 bases lay outside the gene matches. This CDR3 is built from 16 residues. CDR3 loop: CASSVATASGGDTQYF. The CDR3 bases are TGTGCCAGCAGCGTAGCAACGGCTAGCGGTGGGGATACGCAGTATTTT.

This clonotype was detected many times. This chain joins TRBV19 and TRBJ1-1; D call uncertain. V was clipped by 3 bases and J by 3 bases, with 14 bases between them. The CDR3 is made up of 15 amino acids. Germline lookup yields CDR1 LNHDA and CDR2 SQIVND (reference sequence). The DNA of the CDR3 is TGTGCCAGTAGTATGGGATCCCCCCTCGACACTGAAGCTTTCTTT. This encodes CASSMGSPLDTEAFF.

In this sample, this clonotype turned up a few times. This chain joins TRBV12-3 or TRBV12-4 and TRBJ2-7, with 11 positions matching TRBD2. V lost 3 bases, J lost 2 bases, and 3 bases stayed unmatched. The CDR3 sequence is 15 residues long. The DNA of the CDR3 is TGTGCCAGCAGTTTGGAACTAGCGGGGGCCTACGAGCAGTACTTC. This translates into CASSLELAGAYEQYF.

This clonotype was seen many times. This chain joins TRBV28 and TRBJ2-1; D remains unclear. The ends were cut back, 6 bases at V and 6 bases at J, with 15 bases in the middle. The CDR3 length is 14 residues. Germline lookup yields CDR1 MDHEN and CDR2 SYDVKM. CDR3 region: CASSEQARANEQFF. In DNA form, the CDR3 reads TGTGCCAGCAGCGAGCAGGCGCGTGCCAATGAGCAGTTCTTC. Full variable domain (rest looked up from reference TRBV28 and TRBJ2-1): DVKVTQSSRYLVKRTGEKVFLECVQDMDHENMFWYRQDPGLGLRLIYFSYDVKMKEKGDIPEGYSVSREKKERFSLILESASTNQTSMYLCASSEQARANEQFFGPGTRLTVL.

This clonotype was detected only a few times. The V and J genes are TRBV7-8 and TRBJ2-4; tentative D call: TRBD1 (6 bases). The CDR3 sequence is 16 residues long. Germline lookup yields CDR1 SGHVS and CDR2 FQNEAQ. V lost 0 bases and J lost 1, with 10 bases in between. The CDR3 bases are TGTGCCAGCAGCTTAGCAGGGGGTCCGGCCAAAAACATTCAGTACTTC. Translating gives CASSLAGGPAKNIQYF. Variable domain in full (rest from reference TRBV7-8 and TRBJ2-4): GAGVSQSPRYKVAKRGQDVALRCDPISGHVSLFWYQQALGQGPEFLTYFQNEAQLDKSGLPSDRFFAERPEGSVSTLKIQRTQQEDSAVYLCASSLAGGPAKNIQYFGAGTRLSVL.

The V call is TRBV15, the J call TRBJ2-5; D remains unclear. Germline V CDR1 and CDR2: LNHNV, YYDKDF (reference sequence). CDR3 length equals 12 residues. Trimming removed 0 bases at V and 5 bases at J, with 4 bases between. The CDR3 DNA reads as TGTGCCACCAGCAGAGATGGGGAGACCCAGTACTTC. This encodes CATSRDGETQYF.

This clonotype was observed a few times. This chain connects TRBV12-3 or TRBV12-4 to TRBJ2-1; 8 bases are a match to TRBD2. The CDR3 is 13 residues long. The V gene end was trimmed by 3 bases and the J gene end by 9 bases; junction bases not matched to a gene: 4. The CDR3 loop is CASSFSLAGEQFF. The CDR3, as DNA: TGTGCCAGCAGTTTCAGTCTAGCGGGTGAGCAGTTCTTC.

This clonotype was counted at least ten times. This chain's CDR3 is CASSLSYNEQFF. The CDR3 DNA sequence: TGTGCCAGCAGTTTATCGTACAATGAGCAGTTCTTC. The chain is built from TRBV27 and TRBJ2-1; D not certain. The V gene lost 0 bases and the J gene lost 4 bases, with 1 base spanning the gap. The CDR3 sequence is 12 residues long. CDR1 and CDR2 (germline): MNHEY, SMNVEV (reference sequence).

The chain carries TRBV6-6 and TRBJ1-2, with TRBD1 identical over 10 bases. The trim removed 6 bases at V and 3 bases at J, leaving 7 bases unmatched. CDR1 and CDR2 from the germline V gene are MNHNY and SVGAGI (reference sequence). The CDR3 loop spans 15 amino acids. The CDR3 protein is CASRLPGQGDYGYTF. CDR3 coding DNA: TGTGCCAGCAGACTACCTGGACAGGGGGACTATGGCTACACCTTC.

The V and J genes are TRBV7-9 and TRBJ2-6, with D perhaps assigned TRBD1 or TRBD2 (5 bases each). V shed 4 bases and J shed 2 bases, with 18 bases lying between them. This CDR3 region has 18 residues. Germline V gene sequence: CDR1 SEHNR, CDR2 FQNEAQ (reference sequence). The CDR3 protein is CASSSSGAGSTGANVLTF. The DNA of the CDR3 is TGTGCCAGCAGCTCAAGTGGGGCGGGTAGTACTGGGGCCAACGTCCTGACTTTC.

V gene TRBV7-2 combines with J gene TRBJ2-7, with TRBD2 identical over 9 bases. V dropped 6 bases and J dropped 2; count of bases not matched to a gene: 11. Germline values: CDR1 SGHTA, CDR2 FQGNSA. This CDR3 is built from 16 residues. CDR3: CASSQAAGGNPYEQYF. The CDR3 nucleotides read TGTGCCAGCAGTCAAGCGGCGGGAGGGAACCCCTACGAGCAGTACTTC. Looking up the rest from reference TRBV7-2 and TRBJ2-7 gives the full variable domain: GAGVSQSPSNKVTEKGKDVELRCDPISGHTALYWYRQSLGQGLEFLIYFQGNSAPDKSGLPSDRFSAERTGGSVSTLTIQRTQQEDSAVYLCASSQAAGGNPYEQYFGPGTRLTVT.

The rearrangement joins TRBV4-1 to TRBJ2-1, with D perhaps assigned TRBD1 or TRBD2 (5 bases each). V was shortened by 1 base and J by 5 bases, with 12 bases between the two germline ends. This CDR3 is 15 amino acids long. CDR1 is MGHRA and CDR2 is YSYEKL in the germline V gene. CDR3 amino acids: CASSQAVLGDNEQFF. The CDR3 bases are TGCGCCAGCAGCCAAGCCGTACTAGGGGACAATGAGCAGTTCTTC.

This clonotype was picked up many times. Here the CDR3 reads CASSQDWGGARTDEQYF. In DNA, the CDR3 is TGCGCCAGCAGCCAAGATTGGGGGGGGGCGCGGACCGACGAGCAGTACTTC. The gene calls are TRBV4-3 and TRBJ2-7, with a weak D call TRBD2 (7 bases). Germline-derived CDR1 and CDR2 are LGHNA and YSLEER. Trimming removed 0 bases from V and 5 bases from J, with 20 bases in between. The length of the CDR3 is 17 residues.